This T cell receptor (beta chain) derives from a study of T cell therapy after organ transplantation. Study outcomes and limitations: Minimal repertoire change after therapy followed marked pretherapy expansions in nonresponders. Post-therapy reconstitution appeared to include transferred and endogenous clonotypes.

On this clone: No antigen is known for it.

Germline trimming cut 8 bases from V and 3 bases from J; bases unmatched to any gene: 6. CDR1 is SNHLY, CDR2 FYNNEI, per germline. The CDR3 sequence is 13 residues long. TCRdb's copy holds only in-frame clones and misses some; the assay was immunoSEQ multiplex PCR. Among about 48,000 clones listed, roughly 93% were seen once. The sample was CD8+ T cells from blood, taken before autologous CMV-specific T cell therapy. This chain joins TRBV2 and TRBJ2-7; 8 positions agree with TRBD1. This TCR was recovered from a human patient who had received a solid organ transplant and had CMV disease. The CDR3 region is CASRGQGYYEQYF. CDR3 DNA: TGTGCCAGCCGAGGACAGGGATACTACGAGCAGTACTTC.